These 23 T cell receptor beta chains share one sample of origin, sequenced in a study of tumor and adjacent non-tumor tissue in lung cancer. No cell sorting was done before RNA was extracted from the tissue. More than 3 cm separated this lung sample from the edge of the tumor. TCRbeta libraries were built with three rounds of nested PCR, modified from ARM-PCR. A single record per CDR3 protein comes from TCRdb applying MiXCR to the multiplex PCR reads. Of roughly 90,000 distinct CDR3 sequences listed, more than 75% are singletons. Input material: distant non-tumor lung tissue. The receptors here all came from a woman aged 50 to 65 with non-small cell lung cancer.

About this clonotype itself: The junction shows a germline mismatch at one end, possibly a read error. This chain uses TRBV6-1 with TRBJ2-2, with 7 nucleotides matching TRBD1. The CDR3 extends over 15 amino acids. Germline V CDR1 and CDR2: MNHNS, SASEGT. The CDR3 reads CASSGKGGSPGELFF. The CDR3 DNA is TGTGCCAGTAGTGGAAAAGGGGGCAGTCCCGGGGAGCTGTTTTTT.

The J gene is TRBJ2-3, the V gene TRBV19; 8 bases are shared with TRBD1. There are 14 residues in the CDR3. Germline V lookup: CDR1 LNHDA, CDR2 SQIVND (reference sequence). V lost 7 bases, J lost 1 base, and 4 bases stayed unmatched. CDR3 region: CASKMTGGTDTQYF. The CDR3 coding sequence is TGTGCCAGTAAGATGACAGGGGGCACAGATACGCAGTATTTT.

A remark on this clonotype: A much more abundant neighbour one base away suggests this may be a read error. CDR3 in amino acids: CSATGQGAQDNEQFF. As DNA, the CDR3 is TGCAGTGCTACTGGACAGGGGGCTCAAGACAATGAGCAGTTCTTC. This chain connects TRBV20-1 to TRBJ2-1; 11 nucleotides align to TRBD1. The germline CDR1 and CDR2 sequences are DFQATT and SNEGSKA (reference sequence). The CDR3 loop spans 15 amino acids. The V gene end was trimmed by 4 bases and the J gene end by 5 bases; junction bases not matched to a gene: 7.

Worth noting for this clonotype: Sequence at one end of the junction differs from germline and may be a read error. V usage is TRBV7-9 and J usage is TRBJ1-1, with D possibly TRBD1 on 5 matching bases. The V gene's germline CDR1 is SEHNR and CDR2 FQNEAQ (reference sequence). The CDR3 length is 13 residues. CDR3 nucleotides: TGTGCCAACAGCCTCAGGGCTGACGGTGAAGCTTTCTTT. This sequence encodes CANSLRADGEAFF.

This chain joins TRBV29-1 and TRBJ2-1; D may be TRBD2 (6 bases). Germline CDR1 is SQVTM and CDR2 is ANQGSEA. This CDR3 spans 13 amino acids. The DNA for the CDR3 is TGCAACGCCAAGAAGCTGGAGGGAGATGAGCAGTTCTTC. It is translated as CNAKKLEGDEQFF.

A remark on this clonotype: The junction does not match germline at one end; this may be a read error. V is TRBV4-2 and J is TRBJ1-5; D remains ambiguous. This CDR3 is built from 15 residues. CDR1 LGHNA and CDR2 YNFKEQ come from the germline V gene. For the CDR3, the DNA is TGTGCCAGCATCCAAGATCTCACTAGTAATCAACCCCAGCATTTT. Translating gives CASIQDLTSNQPQHF.

About this clonotype: One end of the junction fails to match germline, which may point to a read error. The chain combines TRBV20-1 with TRBJ2-5; D call uncertain. The CDR3 sequence is 14 residues long. CDR1 is DFQATT and CDR2 is SNEGSKA in the germline V gene (reference sequence). The CDR3 sequence: CTANRGNEQETQYF. CDR3 DNA: TGCACTGCTAACAGAGGTAACGAGCAAGAGACCCAGTACTTC.

V is TRBV20-1 and J is TRBJ2-7, with 9 bases identical to TRBD1. J lost 2 bases, V lost 3 bases, and 11 bases had no gene match. Germline V gene sequence: CDR1 DFQATT, CDR2 SNEGSKA (reference sequence). This CDR3 region has 16 residues. CDR3 sequence: CSASHGTGTQAYEQYF. CDR3 DNA: TGCAGTGCTAGTCACGGGACAGGGACCCAGGCCTACGAGCAGTACTTC.

Concerning this clonotype itself: The junction and the germline gene differ at one end; a read error may be behind it. The chain recombines TRBV6-5 with TRBJ1-2; the D is unclear. This CDR3 spans 14 amino acids. Germline V gene data show CDR1 as MNHEY and CDR2 as SVGAGI. CDR3 residues: CAGSYRVRDYGYTF. The CDR3 nucleotides are TGTGCCGGCAGTTACCGAGTCAGAGACTATGGCTACACCTTC.

The J gene is TRBJ2-7, the V gene TRBV11-2, with D perhaps TRBD2 (5 bases). Germline V CDR1 and CDR2: SGHAT, FQNNGV. The CDR3 sequence is 14 residues long. Between the trimmed V and J ends, which lost 7 bases and 7 bases, there was a span of 20 bases. CDR3 amino acids: CASTSRNEGGEQYF. The CDR3 nucleotides are TGTGCCAGCACCTCGAGGAACGAGGGTGGGGAGCAGTACTTC.

Turning to this clonotype: The conserved final phenylalanine or tryptophan is absent from the CDR3, which likely points to a read error. This chain links TRBV29-1 with TRBJ2-3; D might be TRBD2 (5 bases). Germline V lookup: CDR1 SQVTM, CDR2 ANQGSEA. This CDR3 is built from 15 residues. Trimming removed 6 bases at V and 4 bases at J, with 20 bases between. The CDR3 DNA is TGCAGCGTCTCATACCAGGTGCCCGGGGCAGATACGCAGTATTGT. Protein sequence: CSVSYQVPGADTQYC.

This clonotype was detected many times. The chain couples TRBV10-3 to TRBJ2-7, with D possibly matching TRBD2 (7 bases). The CDR3 is made up of 17 amino acids. Germline V gene sequence: CDR1 ENHRY, CDR2 SYGVKD. Trimming shortened V by 5 bases and J by 0 bases, and 20 bases separated the two germline ends. This CDR3 reads CAISSRGGTGSSYEQYF. The CDR3 bases are TGTGCCATCAGTTCTAGGGGGGGGACGGGGAGCTCCTACGAGCAGTACTTC.

To note about this clonotype: The junction and the germline gene differ at one end; a read error may be behind it. The chain employs TRBV4-1 and TRBJ1-1; D possibly corresponds to TRBD1 (6 bases). The CDR3 covers 17 residues. The germline V gene encodes CDR1 MGHRA and CDR2 YSYEKL. The CDR3 coding sequence is TGCGCCAGCAGCCCGATCTCCATAATTAGAGGGGACACTGAAACTTTCTTT. Amino acids: CASSPISIIRGDTETFF.

On this clonotype: Because the CDR3 is missing its conserved closing phenylalanine or tryptophan, this is likely a read error. This rearrangement joins TRBV6-2 or TRBV6-3 to TRBJ2-1; D is undetermined. This CDR3 region has 13 residues. Germline V CDR1 and CDR2: MNHEY, SVGEGT. The ends were cut back, 8 bases at V and 4 bases at J, with 12 bases in the middle. The CDR3 region has the DNA TGTGCCAGCGCTTTAGCCCCTTACAATGAGCAGTTCTCC. It translates to CASALAPYNEQFS.

The chain links TRBV4-2 to TRBJ1-6; D gene ambiguous. This CDR3 is built from 20 residues. Deletions cut 7 bases from V and 4 bases from J, with 29 bases between. CDR1 is LGHNA and CDR2 is YNFKEQ in the germline V gene. CDR3 region: CASNHSRPRSDSSYNSPLHF. The CDR3 coding sequence is TGTGCCAGCAACCATTCTCGCCCCCGTTCCGACTCGTCATATAATTCACCCCTCCACTTT.

The V and J genes are TRBV11-2 and TRBJ2-1, with TRBD1 as a possible D gene (5 bases). With 11 bases removed from V and 15 bases from J, the gap between germline ends came to 23 bases. Germline V gene sequence: CDR1 SGHAT, CDR2 FQNNGV. The CDR3 extends over 12 amino acids. CDR3 in amino acids: CADSSSYWILFF. CDR3 DNA: TGTGCCGACAGCTCCTCGTACTGGATTCTGTTCTTC.

This clonotype was picked up many times. This chain links TRBV6-6 with TRBJ1-1, with D unclear. CDR1 MNHNY and CDR2 SVGAGI come from the germline V gene (reference sequence). V gave up 1 base and J gave up 1 base, with 4 bases separating them. This CDR3 is 13 amino acids long. The CDR3 DNA is TGTGCCAGCAGTTACTTTGGGAACACTGAAGCTTTCTTT. Protein: CASSYFGNTEAFF.

In regard to this clonotype: A much larger clone differs from this one at a single base, so this may be a read error. The chain recombines TRBV20-1 with TRBJ2-1, with TRBD2 identical over 8 bases. The CDR3 is 16 residues long. Germline V gene data show CDR1 as DFQATT and CDR2 as SNEGSKA (reference sequence). This CDR3 is CSASPSTSGYNNGQFF. The DNA of the CDR3 is TGCAGTGCTAGCCCGTCCACTAGCGGTTATAACAATGGGCAGTTCTTC.

In regard to this clonotype: This CDR3 fails to terminate in the conserved phenylalanine or tryptophan, so it likely reflects a read error. The chain combines TRBV11-2 with TRBJ1-6, with D uncertain. This CDR3 is 15 amino acids long. Trimming removed 0 bases from V and 7 bases from J, with 10 bases in between. The germline V gene has CDR1 SGHAT and CDR2 FQNNGV. The CDR3 reads CASSLESGCNSPLHV. In DNA form, the CDR3 reads TGTGCCAGCAGCTTAGAGTCTGGCTGCAATTCACCCCTCCACGTT.

With regard to this clonotype: The junction departs from germline at one end; a sequencing error may be responsible. The rearrangement joins TRBV4-1 to TRBJ2-3; 10 bases fit TRBD1. The CDR3 covers 21 residues. CDR1 is MGHRA, CDR2 YSYEKL, per germline. The CDR3 region is CASSQEILGTGAFGTTDTQYF. In DNA, the CDR3 is TGTGCCAGCAGCCAAGAGATTCTAGGGACAGGGGCTTTTGGGACCACAGATACGCAGTATTTT.

In regard to this clonotype: Relative to the germline gene, one junction end is altered; a read error may explain this. The chain links TRBV6-1 to TRBJ2-3; 7 nucleotides line up with TRBD2. This CDR3 region has 15 residues. The germline gives CDR1 MNHNS, CDR2 SASEGT. Written as DNA, the CDR3 is TGTGCCAGCAGTGCCCCCGCGGGAGAGCCAGATACGCAATATTTT. It encodes CASSAPAGEPDTQYF.

This clonotype is medium-sized within its sample. V usage is TRBV12-3 or TRBV12-4 and J usage is TRBJ2-2, with a tentative D call TRBD2 (6 bases). The CDR3 is made up of 14 amino acids. V was shortened by 1 base and J by 5 bases, with 8 bases between the two germline ends. The CDR3 bases are TGTGCCAGCAGTTTAGGGGACTGGACCGGGGAGCTGTTTTTT. This encodes CASSLGDWTGELFF.

On this clonotype itself: Because the CDR3 is missing its conserved closing phenylalanine or tryptophan, this is likely a read error. The chain combines TRBV12-3 or TRBV12-4 with TRBJ2-7; D is undetermined. The CDR3 has 11 residues. CDR3 DNA: TGTGCCACCAGTGAGTGGGAAGAGCAGTACCTC. Its translation: CATSEWEEQYL.